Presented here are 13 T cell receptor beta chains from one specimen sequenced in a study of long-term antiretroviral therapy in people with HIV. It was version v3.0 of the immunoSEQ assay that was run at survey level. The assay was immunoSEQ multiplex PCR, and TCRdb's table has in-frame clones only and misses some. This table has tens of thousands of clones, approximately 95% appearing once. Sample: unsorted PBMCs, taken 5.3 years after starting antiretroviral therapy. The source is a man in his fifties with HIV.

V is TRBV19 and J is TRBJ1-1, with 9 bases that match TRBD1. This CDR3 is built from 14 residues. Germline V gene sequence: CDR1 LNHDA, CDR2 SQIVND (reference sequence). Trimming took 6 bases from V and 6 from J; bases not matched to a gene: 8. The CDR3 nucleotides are TGTGCCAGTAGGGCCGGGACAGGGAGGTCTGAAGCTTTCTTT. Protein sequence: CASRAGTGRSEAFF.

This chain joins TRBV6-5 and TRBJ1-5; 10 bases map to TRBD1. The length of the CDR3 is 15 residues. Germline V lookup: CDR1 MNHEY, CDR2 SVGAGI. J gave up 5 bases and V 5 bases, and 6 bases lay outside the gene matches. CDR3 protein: CASSREGTGDQPQHF. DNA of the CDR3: TGTGCCAGCAGTCGCGAGGGGACAGGGGATCAGCCCCAGCATTTT.

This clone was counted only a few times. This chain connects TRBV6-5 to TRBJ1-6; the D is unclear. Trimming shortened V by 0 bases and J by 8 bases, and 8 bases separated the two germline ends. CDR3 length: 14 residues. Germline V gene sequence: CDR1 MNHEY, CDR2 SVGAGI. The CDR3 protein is CASSYSQADSPLHF. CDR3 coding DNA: TGTGCCAGCAGTTACTCCCAGGCTGATTCACCCCTCCACTTT.

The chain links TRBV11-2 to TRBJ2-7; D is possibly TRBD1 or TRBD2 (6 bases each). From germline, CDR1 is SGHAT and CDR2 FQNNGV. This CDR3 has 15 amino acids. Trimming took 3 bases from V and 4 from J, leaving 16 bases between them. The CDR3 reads CASSFSSGGLYEQYF. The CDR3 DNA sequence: TGTGCCAGCAGCTTCTCCTCCGGGGGCTTATACGAGCAGTACTTC.

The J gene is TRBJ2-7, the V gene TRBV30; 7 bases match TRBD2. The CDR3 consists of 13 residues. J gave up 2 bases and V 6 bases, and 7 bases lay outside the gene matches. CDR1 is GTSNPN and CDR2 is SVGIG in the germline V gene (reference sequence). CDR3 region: CACISGQTYEQYF. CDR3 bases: TGTGCCTGTATTAGCGGGCAAACCTACGAGCAGTACTTC.

CDR3 sequence reads: CSVEGQGGYEQYF. CDR3 sequence (DNA): TGCAGCGTTGAGGGACAGGGAGGCTACGAGCAGTACTTC. V is TRBV29-1 and J is TRBJ2-5; 9 bases are a match to TRBD1. The end of the DNA aligns better with TRBJ2-7, so the J call may be wrong. CDR3 length: 13 amino acids. CDR1 SQVTM and CDR2 ANQGSEA come from the germline V gene.

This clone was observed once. The CDR3 here is CASSIRTANEQFF. Here the CDR3 DNA reads TGTGCCAGCAGCATCCGGACCGCCAATGAGCAGTTCTTC. The rearrangement uses TRBV14 and TRBJ2-1; D remains unclear. CDR1 SGHDN and CDR2 FVKESK come from the germline V gene. The CDR3 sequence is 13 residues long. The V gene lost 5 bases and the J gene lost 6 bases, with 11 bases spanning the gap. Based on the CDR3 plus reference TRBV14 and TRBJ2-1, the full variable domain is EAGVTQFPSHSVIEKGQTVTLRCDPISGHDNLYWYRRVMGKEIKFLLHFVKESKQDESGMPNNRFLAERTGGTYSTLKVQPAELEDSGVYFCASSIRTANEQFFGPGTRLTVL.

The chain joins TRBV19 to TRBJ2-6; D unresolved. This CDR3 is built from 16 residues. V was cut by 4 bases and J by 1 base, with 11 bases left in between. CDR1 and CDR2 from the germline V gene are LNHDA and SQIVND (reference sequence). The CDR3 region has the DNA TGTGCCAGTAGTAAGGTAATGCTATCTGGGGCCAACGTCCTGACTTTC. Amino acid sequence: CASSKVMLSGANVLTF.

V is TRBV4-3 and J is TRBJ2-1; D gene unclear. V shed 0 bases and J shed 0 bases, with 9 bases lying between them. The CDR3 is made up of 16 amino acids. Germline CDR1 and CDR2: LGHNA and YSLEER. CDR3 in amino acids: CASSQDSLSSYNEQFF. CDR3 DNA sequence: TGCGCCAGCAGCCAAGATTCTCTTAGCTCCTACAATGAGCAGTTCTTC.

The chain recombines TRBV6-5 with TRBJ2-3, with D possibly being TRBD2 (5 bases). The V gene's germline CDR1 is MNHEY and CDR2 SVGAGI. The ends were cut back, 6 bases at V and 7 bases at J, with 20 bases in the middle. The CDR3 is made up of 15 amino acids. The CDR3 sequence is CASRTRTEEMNTQYF. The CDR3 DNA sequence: TGTGCCAGCAGGACCCGGACGGAGGAAATGAATACGCAGTATTTT.

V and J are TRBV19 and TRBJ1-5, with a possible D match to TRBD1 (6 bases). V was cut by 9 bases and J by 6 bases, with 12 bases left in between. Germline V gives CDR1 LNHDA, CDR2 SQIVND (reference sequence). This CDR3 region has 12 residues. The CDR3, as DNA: TGTGCCAGCACAGGGAGCTTTCAGCCCCAGCATTTT. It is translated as CASTGSFQPQHF. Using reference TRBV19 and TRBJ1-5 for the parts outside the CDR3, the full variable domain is DGGITQSPKYLFRKEGQNVTLSCEQNLNHDAMYWYRQDPGQGLRLIYYSQIVNDFQKGDIAEGYSVSREKKESFPLTVTSAQKNPTAFYLCASTGSFQPQHFGDGTRLSIL.

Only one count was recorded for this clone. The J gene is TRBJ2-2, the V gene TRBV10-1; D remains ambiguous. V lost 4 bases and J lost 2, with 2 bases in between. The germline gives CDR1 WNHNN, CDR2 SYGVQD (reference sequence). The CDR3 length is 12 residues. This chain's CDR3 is CASSVNTGELFF. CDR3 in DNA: TGCGCCAGCAGTGTCAACACCGGGGAGCTGTTTTTT.

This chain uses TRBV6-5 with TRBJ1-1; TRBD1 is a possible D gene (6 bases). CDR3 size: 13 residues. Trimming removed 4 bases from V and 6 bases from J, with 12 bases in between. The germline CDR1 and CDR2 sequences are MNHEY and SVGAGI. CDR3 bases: TGTGCCAGCAGTTTAGGCAGGGGCCCTGAAGCTTTCTTT. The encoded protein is CASSLGRGPEAFF.